These 24 T cell receptor beta chains share one sample of origin, sequenced in a study of T cell responses to AZD1222 COVID-19 vaccine (dated by TCRdb to 2020 to 2022). The meaning of the sample's time point label: baseline before first vaccination. Library creation used the immunoSEQ multiplex PCR assay. TCRdb took this table from immuneACCESS and kept in-frame rearrangements with V and J called. Such tables lack part of the clones; where checked against another copy, unresolved V genes explain under half of the gap, and the rest is unexplained. The sample has over 50,000 clones on record, 88% of them singletons. Under 15% of the sample is in the top ten clones. Here the sequenced sample was peripheral blood, taken on day 0 of AZD1222 vaccination. Receptor source: an adult in good health.

The chain joins TRBV14 to TRBJ1-1; D ambiguous. The germline CDR1 and CDR2 sequences are SGHDN and FVKESK. Between the trimmed V and J ends, which lost 3 bases and 1 base, there was a span of 12 bases. This CDR3 has 15 amino acids. The CDR3: CASSQTGLGNTEAFF. Written as DNA, the CDR3 is TGTGCCAGCAGCCAGACCGGTTTGGGGAACACTGAAGCTTTCTTT.

The chain is built from TRBV5-6 and TRBJ2-2; tentatively, D is TRBD2 (6 bases). The CDR3 is 13 amino acids. The ends were cut back, 0 bases at V and 7 bases at J, with 7 bases in the middle. Germline-derived CDR1 and CDR2 are SGHDT and YYEEEE. Here the CDR3 DNA reads TGTGCCAGCAGCTTGGCGGGACTCGGGGAGCTGTTTTTT. The encoded protein is CASSLAGLGELFF.

This sequence joins TRBV6-5 and TRBJ1-5; TRBD1 agrees at 7 bases. In germline, CDR1 is MNHEY, CDR2 SVGAGI. The CDR3 length is 14 residues. Trimming took 6 bases from V and 5 from J; bases not matched to a gene: 7. For the CDR3, the DNA is TGTGCCAGCAGGGACAGGCAGCGGGATCAGCCCCAGCATTTT. Translating it yields CASRDRQRDQPQHF.

The J gene is TRBJ1-1, the V gene TRBV5-1; TRBD1 is a possible D gene (5 bases). The V end lost 3 bases, the J end lost 0 bases, and 12 bases lay between the germline ends. CDR1 and CDR2 from the germline V gene are SGHRS and YFSETQ. This CDR3 region has 15 residues. The CDR3 sequence is CASSSQQVMNTEAFF. In nucleotides, the CDR3 is TGCGCCAGCAGCTCCCAACAGGTTATGAACACTGAAGCTTTCTTT.

The rearrangement joins TRBV6-1 to TRBJ1-2; tentatively, D is TRBD1 (5 bases). Germline V gene lookup returns CDR1 MNHNS and CDR2 SASEGT. V was pared by 0 bases and J by 4 bases, with 21 bases between. The CDR3 is 18 amino acids. The CDR3 here is CASSEAGTSSRASYGYTF. Here the CDR3 DNA reads TGTGCCAGCAGTGAAGCGGGGACCTCCTCTCGGGCTAGCTATGGCTACACCTTC.

The chain combines TRBV4-2 with TRBJ2-6, with 7 bases identical to TRBD1. The CDR3 loop spans 21 amino acids. Germline CDR1 is LGHNA and CDR2 is YNFKEQ. V lost 2 bases to trimming and J lost 0 bases; unmatched junction nucleotides: 16. The CDR3 nucleotides read TGTGCCAGCAGCCAAAACAGGGGATCATCAAAGCCACGCTCTGGGGCCAACGTCCTGACTTTC. The encoded protein is CASSQNRGSSKPRSGANVLTF.

V and J are TRBV18 and TRBJ2-7, with D maybe TRBD2 (7 bases). Germline V gene sequence: CDR1 KGHSH, CDR2 LQKENI. The CDR3 is made up of 15 amino acids. Trimming removed 5 bases from V and 5 bases from J, with 19 bases in between. CDR3 sequence (DNA): TGTGCCAGCTCAGACCCCGGGGGGCGCCGGAACGAGCAGTACTTC. This sequence encodes CASSDPGGRRNEQYF.

Only one count was recorded for this clone. Written as DNA, the CDR3 is TGTGCCAGCAGTCCGACGCAGGGGGCTGGCTATGGCTACACCTTC. This encodes CASSPTQGAGYGYTF. J is TRBJ1-2 and V is TRBV6-5, with 8 bases lining up with TRBD1. After removal of 5 bases from V and 4 bases from J, the junction contained 9 bases not matched to a gene. CDR1 and CDR2 (germline): MNHEY, SVGAGI. The CDR3 is 15 residues long.

This sequence joins TRBV19 and TRBJ1-4; D is perhaps TRBD1 (5 bases). The V and J ends lost 4 bases and 12 bases respectively, with 9 bases between them. Germline V lookup: CDR1 LNHDA, CDR2 SQIVND (reference sequence). The CDR3 contains 11 residues. The CDR3 sequence is CASSTRVELFF. The CDR3 region has the DNA TGTGCCAGTAGTACCAGGGTGGAACTGTTTTTT.

V gene TRBV11-3 combines with J gene TRBJ2-7; D is unclear. This CDR3 contains 13 residues. CDR1 is SGHNT, CDR2 YENEEA, per germline. The V gene lost 0 bases and the J gene lost 3 bases, with 6 bases spanning the gap. This CDR3 reads CASSLDLDYEQYF. The CDR3 DNA sequence: TGTGCCAGCAGCTTAGACCTAGACTACGAGCAGTACTTC.

The chain couples TRBV6-6 to TRBJ1-1, with D possibly TRBD1 on 5 matching bases. The CDR3 runs 15 residues. Germline CDR1 MNHNY, CDR2 SVGAGI (reference sequence). Trimming removed 4 bases at V and 2 bases at J, with 14 bases between. The CDR3 loop reads CASSSLPQGNTEAFF. CDR3 in DNA: TGTGCCAGCAGTTCTCTACCTCAGGGAAACACTGAAGCTTTCTTT.

The V gene is TRBV7-2, the J gene TRBJ2-3; 9 bases fit TRBD2. Unmatched junction bases numbered 9, after V lost 1 base and J lost 1 base. Germline assignment: CDR1 SGHTA and CDR2 FQGNSA. The CDR3 is 18 amino acids. The CDR3: CASSLDPSGIEGTDTQYF. The CDR3 coding sequence is TGTGCCAGCAGCTTAGACCCTAGCGGGATCGAGGGCACAGATACGCAGTATTTT.

The chain uses TRBV7-9 and TRBJ2-2; 7 bases are a match to TRBD1. The germline V gene encodes CDR1 SEHNR and CDR2 FQNEAQ (reference sequence). Germline trimming cut 3 bases from V and 4 bases from J; bases unmatched to any gene: 8. This CDR3 contains 16 residues. CDR3 sequence: CASSFQTGAVTGELFF. Here the CDR3 DNA reads TGTGCCAGCAGCTTCCAAACAGGGGCGGTCACCGGGGAGCTGTTTTTT.

Comment on this clone: The sample holds other DNA sequences that translate to the same CDR3. The chain carries TRBV7-2 and TRBJ1-2, with a tentative D call TRBD1 (6 bases). Trimming removed 6 bases from V and 5 bases from J, with 10 bases in between. This CDR3 contains 12 residues. Germline CDR1 and CDR2: SGHTA and FQGNSA. Here the CDR3 reads CASSIQGYGYTF. The CDR3 nucleotides are TGTGCCAGCAGTATACAGGGTTATGGCTACACCTTC.

This clone was counted once. The gene calls are TRBV7-2 and TRBJ1-2; 7 bases are a match to TRBD1. The CDR3 is 15 residues long. The trim removed 5 bases at V and 3 bases at J, leaving 9 bases unmatched. Germline CDR1 SGHTA, CDR2 FQGNSA. CDR3 DNA sequence: TGTGCCAGCAGCAATCAGGGGGGGCCGGACTATGGCTACACCTTC. The encoded protein is CASSNQGGPDYGYTF.

This chain joins TRBV28 and TRBJ2-5; D unclear. This CDR3 is 15 amino acids long. CDR1 MDHEN and CDR2 SYDVKM come from the germline V gene. The V and J ends lost 2 bases and 4 bases respectively, with 14 bases between them. The CDR3 DNA follows: TGTGCCAGCAGTTTAGGAGCTAGGTATGGAGAGACCCAGTACTTC. Residues: CASSLGARYGETQYF.

The J gene is TRBJ2-3, the V gene TRBV9; D is unresolved. Trimming took off 0 bases at V and 2 bases at J, with 7 bases between the two ends. This CDR3 comprises 14 residues. Germline V gene sequence: CDR1 SGDLS, CDR2 YYNGEE. This CDR3 reads CASSVDGNTDTQYF. The CDR3 DNA reads as TGTGCCAGCAGCGTAGACGGAAACACAGATACGCAGTATTTT.

The gene calls are TRBV2 and TRBJ1-5; D uncertain. The V and J ends lost 6 bases and 7 bases respectively, with 16 bases between them. Germline values: CDR1 SNHLY, CDR2 FYNNEI. The CDR3 covers 14 residues. CDR3 nucleotide sequence: TGTGCCAGCAGCAATGGCGCAGTCGGACAGCCCCAGCATTTT. The encoded protein is CASSNGAVGQPQHF.

V is TRBV7-9 and J is TRBJ1-1; D gene unclear. The V and J ends lost 0 bases and 1 base respectively, with 9 bases between them. Germline CDR1 SEHNR, CDR2 FQNEAQ (reference sequence). The CDR3 has 15 residues. The CDR3 sequence is CASSLAQARNTEAFF. The CDR3 DNA reads TGTGCCAGCAGCTTAGCCCAGGCCAGGAACACTGAAGCTTTCTTT.

The J gene is TRBJ1-1, the V gene TRBV5-4; D gene uncertain. There are 14 residues in the CDR3. The V gene's germline CDR1 is SGHNT and CDR2 YYREEE (reference sequence). Deletions cut 10 bases from V and 0 bases from J, with 16 bases between. This chain's CDR3 is CAFSREGLNTEAFF. In DNA form, the CDR3 reads TGTGCCTTCTCTCGGGAAGGTTTGAACACTGAAGCTTTCTTT.

V is TRBV24-1 and J is TRBJ1-1; 8 bases align to TRBD1. This CDR3 has 15 amino acids. The V gene's germline CDR1 is KGHDR and CDR2 SFDVKD. Losses at the gene ends were 3 bases for V and 2 bases for J; bases not matched to a gene: 4. The CDR3 DNA reads TGTGCCACCAGTGATGGCGGACAGGGAAACACTGAAGCTTTCTTT. This translates into CATSDGGQGNTEAFF.

This rearrangement joins TRBV5-1 to TRBJ2-1, with 8 bases matching TRBD2. V was pared by 7 bases and J by 2 bases, with 8 bases of the junction left unmatched. The CDR3 runs 15 residues. Germline V CDR1 and CDR2: SGHRS, YFSETQ. CDR3 coding DNA: TGCGCCAGCGGCAATAGCGGGACCCCCTACAATGAGCAGTTCTTC. Amino acids: CASGNSGTPYNEQFF.

The chain joins TRBV14 to TRBJ1-3; D is uncertain. CDR1 is SGHDN, CDR2 FVKESK, per germline. This CDR3 has 16 residues. The V gene lost 4 bases and the J gene lost 0 bases, with 13 bases spanning the gap. The CDR3 is CASSPTGFSSGNTIYF. Written as DNA, the CDR3 is TGTGCCAGCAGCCCAACGGGATTTTCCTCTGGAAACACCATATATTTT.

The DNA of the CDR3 is TGTGCCAGCAGCCGAAGCCACGAAAGTGAGCAGTTCTTC. Residues: CASSRSHESEQFF. V and J are TRBV4-2 and TRBJ2-1; D unresolved. From germline, CDR1 is LGHNA and CDR2 YNFKEQ. This CDR3 region has 13 residues. With 4 bases removed from V and 9 bases from J, the gap between germline ends came to 13 bases.